Following are 30 T cell receptor beta chains from one sample sequenced in a study of CD8 T cells in Susac syndrome. cDNA came from around 0.5 to 1 ug RNA primed by random hexamers. One entry per CDR3 protein results from TCRdb running MiXCR on the immunoSEQ multiplex PCR reads. The table records 100,000 to 150,000 distinct CDR3 sequences, about 96% of them present only once. The specimen was CD4+ T cells from PBMCs. All receptors come from a human donor in good health.

The genes are TRBV4-1 and TRBJ2-3; 10 bases are shared with TRBD2. The germline V gene encodes CDR1 MGHRA and CDR2 YSYEKL. This CDR3 spans 15 amino acids. The V gene end was trimmed by 1 base and the J gene end by 4 bases; junction bases not matched to a gene: 2. The CDR3 region is CASSQGGTSADTQYF. DNA of the CDR3: TGCGCCAGCAGCCAAGGGGGGACTAGCGCAGATACGCAGTATTTT.

The rearrangement uses TRBV28 and TRBJ2-7; tentatively, D is TRBD1 (5 bases). Per germline, CDR1 MDHEN and CDR2 SYDVKM. The CDR3 contains 14 residues. Trimming took 1 base from V and 7 from J, leaving 14 bases between them. The CDR3 loop reads CASSLLARVLEQYF. CDR3 in DNA: TGTGCCAGCAGTTTATTAGCCAGGGTTTTGGAGCAGTACTTC.

This clonotype was detected once. This chain joins TRBV19 and TRBJ2-5, with a weak D call TRBD1 (6 bases). Germline V gene sequence: CDR1 LNHDA, CDR2 SQIVND (reference sequence). The CDR3 spans 14 residues. The V end lost 5 bases, the J end lost 0 bases, and 10 bases lay between the germline ends. CDR3 in amino acids: CASSVGGYQETQYF. The CDR3 DNA is TGTGCCAGTAGTGTAGGGGGATACCAAGAGACCCAGTACTTC.

This chain links TRBV5-1 with TRBJ1-5; 8 nucleotides align to TRBD1. There are 15 residues in the CDR3. Trimming at V came to 3 bases and at J to 3 bases, leaving 5 bases not matched to a gene. CDR1 SGHRS and CDR2 YFSETQ come from the germline V gene. CDR3 in amino acids: CASSSTGEDNQPQHF. The CDR3 DNA reads as TGCGCCAGCAGCTCGACAGGGGAGGACAATCAGCCCCAGCATTTT. Full variable domain (remainder filled in from reference TRBV5-1 and TRBJ1-5): KAGVTQTPRYLIKTRGQQVTLSCSPISGHRSVSWYQQTPGQGLQFLFEYFSETQRNKGNFPGRFSGRQFSNSRSEMNVSTLELGDSALYLCASSSTGEDNQPQHFGDGTRLSIL.

V and J are TRBV24-1 and TRBJ2-5, with D possibly being TRBD1 or TRBD2 (5 bases each). Germline V lookup: CDR1 KGHDR, CDR2 SFDVKD. The CDR3 runs 14 residues. V was clipped by 3 bases and J by 1 base, with 8 bases between them. The CDR3 region is CATSDPGPQETQYF. The CDR3 nucleotides read TGTGCCACCAGTGATCCGGGACCCCAAGAGACCCAGTACTTC.

V gene TRBV28 combines with J gene TRBJ2-5; D gene uncertain. The CDR3 has 15 residues. The V end lost 3 bases, the J end lost 2 bases, and 13 bases lay between the germline ends. Germline V gene lookup returns CDR1 MDHEN and CDR2 SYDVKM. The CDR3: CASSFAMLGQETQYF. The CDR3 DNA is TGTGCCAGCAGTTTTGCGATGTTGGGGCAAGAGACCCAGTACTTC. Using reference TRBV28 and TRBJ2-5 for the parts outside the CDR3, the full variable domain is DVKVTQSSRYLVKRTGEKVFLECVQDMDHENMFWYRQDPGLGLRLIYFSYDVKMKEKGDIPEGYSVSREKKERFSLILESASTNQTSMYLCASSFAMLGQETQYFGPGTRLLVL.

The V call is TRBV2, the J call TRBJ1-1; 10 nucleotides match TRBD1. CDR3 length equals 14 residues. CDR1 and CDR2 from the germline V gene are SNHLY and FYNNEI. Unmatched junction bases numbered 5, after V lost 6 bases and J lost 4 bases. The CDR3 region has the DNA TGTGCCAGCAGCCGGGACAGGGGAAGCACTGAAGCTTTCTTT. Translating it yields CASSRDRGSTEAFF. The whole variable domain, filled in from reference TRBV2 and TRBJ1-1, reads EPEVTQTPSHQVTQMGQEVILRCVPISNHLYFYWYRQILGQKVEFLVSFYNNEISEKSEIFDDQFSVERPDGSNFTLKIRSTKLEDSAMYFCASSRDRGSTEAFFGQGTRLTVV.

This clonotype was detected once. The rearrangement joins TRBV29-1 to TRBJ1-1; D is uncertain. Germline V gene data show CDR1 as SQVTM and CDR2 as ANQGSEA. Trimming removed 6 bases at V and 5 bases at J, with 16 bases between. The length of the CDR3 is 13 residues. This CDR3 reads CSVGLPRQTEAFF. In DNA, the CDR3 is TGCAGCGTAGGACTCCCTCGGCAGACTGAAGCTTTCTTT.

The V and J genes are TRBV24-1 and TRBJ2-5, with D perhaps TRBD1 or TRBD2 (5 bases each). CDR1 is KGHDR and CDR2 is SFDVKD in the germline V gene. V shed 3 bases and J shed 1 base, with 8 bases lying between them. CDR3 length: 14 residues. CDR3 in DNA: TGTGCCACCAGTGATCCCGGGACCCAAGAGACCCAGTACTTC. Protein: CATSDPGTQETQYF.

J is TRBJ1-1 and V is TRBV29-1, with 7 bases that match TRBD1. This CDR3 comprises 13 residues. The junction had 7 bases not matched to a gene; V was cut back by 6 bases and J by 3 bases. In germline, CDR1 is SQVTM, CDR2 ANQGSEA. The CDR3 spells CSVGTGVDTEAFF. The CDR3 coding sequence is TGCAGCGTAGGCACAGGGGTGGACACTGAAGCTTTCTTT.

The rearrangement joins TRBV5-1 to TRBJ2-5; 10 positions match TRBD2. After removal of 7 bases from V and 2 bases from J, the junction contained 8 bases not matched to a gene. This CDR3 has 15 amino acids. CDR1 is SGHRS, CDR2 YFSETQ, per germline. CDR3 protein: CASWASGGRQETQYF. In DNA, the CDR3 is TGCGCCAGCTGGGCTAGCGGGGGACGTCAAGAGACCCAGTACTTC.

The chain employs TRBV28 and TRBJ1-2; D remains ambiguous. CDR3 size: 13 residues. Germline V lookup: CDR1 MDHEN, CDR2 SYDVKM. Trimming stripped 6 bases from V and 4 bases from J, with 12 bases between. The CDR3 nucleotides are TGTGCCAGCAGGAATCAGGCTGTCTATGGCTACACCTTC. Its protein is CASRNQAVYGYTF.

The V gene is TRBV23-1, the J gene TRBJ1-1; D gene ambiguous. TRBV23-1 is labeled an ORF, and its function is uncertain. There are 13 residues in the CDR3. V dropped 6 bases and J dropped 9 bases, with 17 bases sitting between them. DNA for the CDR3: TGCGCCAGCAGCCCCTCCAGGAAGCTCAAAGCTTTCTTT. Protein product: CASSPSRKLKAFF.

This chain joins TRBV5-1 and TRBJ2-1, with 8 bases matching TRBD2. CDR1 SGHRS and CDR2 YFSETQ come from the germline V gene. The CDR3 spans 15 residues. The junction had 6 bases not matched to a gene; V was cut back by 2 bases and J by 5 bases. CDR3 sequence: CASSFTSGRHNEQFF. The CDR3 DNA reads as TGCGCCAGCAGCTTTACTAGCGGACGACACAATGAGCAGTTCTTC.

The CDR3 nucleotides read TGCAGCGTTGACCCGGTTTCCTGCAATCAGCCCCAGCATTTT. Translation gives CSVDPVSCNQPQHF. This chain uses TRBV29-1 with TRBJ1-5; D is uncertain. There are 14 residues in the CDR3. Germline V gene lookup returns CDR1 SQVTM and CDR2 ANQGSEA. The ends were cut back, 3 bases at V and 2 bases at J, with 11 bases in the middle.

This clonotype was observed a single time. The chain joins TRBV3-1 to TRBJ2-7; 10 nucleotides match TRBD2. Germline trimming cut 1 base from V and 5 bases from J; bases unmatched to any gene: 5. The germline CDR1 and CDR2 sequences are LGHDT and YNNKEL (reference sequence). The CDR3 spans 15 residues. CDR3 DNA sequence: TGTGCCAGCAGCCAAGGCGGAGCGGGAGGGCACGAGCAGTACTTC. Encoded protein: CASSQGGAGGHEQYF.

The chain joins TRBV6-2 or TRBV6-3 to TRBJ1-5, with D possibly matching TRBD1 (5 bases). The germline V and J ends were trimmed by 5 bases and 1 base, with 12 bases remaining between them. This CDR3 spans 15 amino acids. Germline V gives CDR1 MNHEY, CDR2 SVGEGT. DNA for the CDR3: TGTGCCAGCAGTCGCCAGGGAGTAAGCAATCAGCCCCAGCATTTT. Amino acids: CASSRQGVSNQPQHF.

This chain connects TRBV12-3 or TRBV12-4 to TRBJ2-7; 11 bases fit TRBD2. V gave up 1 base and J gave up 5 bases; unmatched junction bases: 4. The CDR3 has 15 amino acids. The CDR3, as DNA: TGTGCCAGCAGTTTAGTACTAGCGGGAGTCCACGAGCAGTACTTC. Protein sequence: CASSLVLAGVHEQYF.

The table lists this clonotype with a count of one. The V and J genes are TRBV18 and TRBJ2-2; D is perhaps TRBD1 (6 bases). This CDR3 is built from 19 residues. Looked up from germline, CDR1 is KGHSH and CDR2 is LQKENI. Trimming took 0 bases from V and 0 from J, leaving 17 bases between them. The CDR3 nucleotides read TGTGCCAGCTCACCACCGATGGGACAATCACTTACGAACACCGGGGAGCTGTTTTTT. Translating gives CASSPPMGQSLTNTGELFF. The entire variable domain, with the rest obtained from reference TRBV18 and TRBJ2-2, is as follows: NAGVMQNPRHLVRRRGQEARLRCSPMKGHSHVYWYRQLPEEGLKFMVYLQKENIIDESGMPKERFSAEFPKEGPSILRIQQVVRGDSAAYFCASSPPMGQSLTNTGELFFGEGSRLTVL.

The chain joins TRBV3-1 to TRBJ2-5; D gene ambiguous. Between the trimmed V and J ends, which lost 1 base and 5 bases, there was a span of 8 bases. This CDR3 comprises 13 residues. The germline CDR1 and CDR2 sequences are LGHDT and YNNKEL (reference sequence). CDR3 sequence (DNA): TGTGCCAGCAGCCAAGCCGGAGCGGAGACCCAGTACTTC. Translated: CASSQAGAETQYF.

The chain is built from TRBV12-3 or TRBV12-4 and TRBJ2-1; TRBD2 matches at 10 bases. The CDR3 runs 17 residues. Trimming took 0 bases from V and 4 from J; bases not matched to a gene: 6. CDR3 sequence (DNA): TGTGCCAGCAGTTTAGCGGTAGCGGGAGGTTATTACAATGAGCAGTTCTTC. This sequence encodes CASSLAVAGGYYNEQFF.

The rearrangement links TRBV30 to TRBJ1-3; tentative D call: TRBD1 (5 bases). The CDR3 has 14 amino acids. V shed 0 bases and J shed 6 bases, with 12 bases lying between them. Germline CDR1 reads GTSNPN; CDR2 reads SVGIG (reference sequence). The CDR3 coding sequence is TGTGCCTGGAGTGTTGCGGGGGGACTAAACACCATATATTTT. This encodes CAWSVAGGLNTIYF.

The V gene is TRBV11-2, the J gene TRBJ2-1; D might be TRBD2 (6 bases). Germline V gene sequence: CDR1 SGHAT, CDR2 FQNNGV. Trimming removed 3 bases at V and 5 bases at J, with 8 bases between. The CDR3 has 13 amino acids. CDR3 protein: CASSFGGNNEQFF. CDR3 DNA sequence: TGTGCCAGCAGCTTTGGGGGGAACAATGAGCAGTTCTTC.

The chain is built from TRBV4-2 and TRBJ2-7; D may be TRBD2 (6 bases). V gave up 4 bases and J gave up 4 bases, with 17 bases separating them. The length of the CDR3 is 15 residues. Looked up from germline, CDR1 is LGHNA and CDR2 is YNFKEQ. Here the CDR3 reads CASSPGRGMIYEQYF. As DNA, the CDR3 is TGTGCCAGCAGCCCGGGGCGCGGGATGATATACGAGCAGTACTTC.

The CDR3, as DNA: TGTGCCAGCTCGCCTTCGGGACTAGGGGGAGAGACCCAGTACTTC. Its protein is CASSPSGLGGETQYF. The chain combines TRBV18 with TRBJ2-5; 8 positions match TRBD2. This CDR3 is built from 15 residues. Germline trimming cut 6 bases from V and 4 bases from J; bases unmatched to any gene: 10. CDR1 is KGHSH and CDR2 is LQKENI in the germline V gene.

The gene calls are TRBV19 and TRBJ2-1, with 13 bases that match TRBD2. Germline lookup yields CDR1 LNHDA and CDR2 SQIVND (reference sequence). V dropped 5 bases and J dropped 8; count of bases not matched to a gene: 12. The CDR3 covers 17 residues. The chain's CDR3 is CASSLGLAGRPMDEQFF. The CDR3 region has the DNA TGTGCCAGTAGTCTGGGACTAGCGGGACGTCCCATGGATGAGCAGTTCTTC.

The chain is built from TRBV23-1 and TRBJ2-1, with D perhaps given as TRBD1 or TRBD2 (5 bases each). TRBV23-1 is known as an ORF, though its function is uncertain. V was cut by 3 bases and J by 0 bases, with 12 bases left in between. The CDR3 covers 16 residues. The CDR3 nucleotides read TGCGCCAGCAGTCATCCCCGGGGCAACTCCTACAATGAGCAGTTCTTC. It yields the protein CASSHPRGNSYNEQFF.

The chain is built from TRBV29-1 and TRBJ2-2, with D perhaps TRBD1 (5 bases). Trimming removed 3 bases from V and 5 bases from J, with 10 bases in between. The V gene's germline CDR1 is SQVTM and CDR2 ANQGSEA. The CDR3 runs to 13 residues. CDR3 protein: CSVDPRGTGELFF. The CDR3 bases are TGCAGCGTTGACCCTAGGGGTACCGGGGAGCTGTTTTTT.

The chain couples TRBV7-9 to TRBJ2-3, with D perhaps TRBD1 or TRBD2 (5 bases each). Germline lookup yields CDR1 SEHNR and CDR2 FQNEAQ (reference sequence). The CDR3 has 14 residues. V gave up 7 bases and J gave up 2 bases, with 13 bases separating them. CDR3 sequence: CASTGDGDTDTQYF. The CDR3, as DNA: TGTGCCAGCACCGGGGACGGAGACACAGATACGCAGTATTTT.

V and J are TRBV24-1 and TRBJ2-1; TRBD2 might be the D (6 bases). V gave up 6 bases and J gave up 0 bases, with 14 bases separating them. The V gene's germline CDR1 is KGHDR and CDR2 SFDVKD. This CDR3 spans 16 amino acids. The CDR3 coding sequence is TGTGCCACCAGTAGGCCGGGGGTGGGCTCCTACAATGAGCAGTTCTTC. Its protein is CATSRPGVGSYNEQFF.